This T cell receptor (beta chain) comes out of a study of OX40 agonist ivuxolimab in advanced cancers. General study findings and limits: Some of the nonresponding patients also showed low levels of normalized T-cell clonal expansion.

The V gene end was trimmed by 3 bases and the J gene end by 2 bases; junction bases not matched to a gene: 7. CDR3 length equals 16 residues. Germline V lookup: CDR1 ENHRY, CDR2 SYGVKD. Cycle 7 day 1, cycle 4 day 1, and baseline were the timepoints at which blood was sampled. Sequencing used immunoSEQ multiplex PCR; TCRdb keeps in-frame clones, though not all of them. The sample holds 75,000 to 100,000 clones, approximately 80% seen once. On this clone: Its target is not known.

The J gene is TRBJ1-5, the V gene TRBV10-3, with TRBD1 matching 7 bases. The receptor comes from an adult with an advanced solid tumor such as melanoma, head and neck, liver or kidney cancer. Sequencing used CD4+ or CD8+ T cells sorted from blood, obtained in a trial of the OX40 agonist ivuxolimab. This CDR3 reads CAISDRLGQGNQPQHF. The CDR3 nucleotides read TGTGCCATCAGTGATCGACTAGGACAGGGCAATCAGCCCCAGCATTTT.